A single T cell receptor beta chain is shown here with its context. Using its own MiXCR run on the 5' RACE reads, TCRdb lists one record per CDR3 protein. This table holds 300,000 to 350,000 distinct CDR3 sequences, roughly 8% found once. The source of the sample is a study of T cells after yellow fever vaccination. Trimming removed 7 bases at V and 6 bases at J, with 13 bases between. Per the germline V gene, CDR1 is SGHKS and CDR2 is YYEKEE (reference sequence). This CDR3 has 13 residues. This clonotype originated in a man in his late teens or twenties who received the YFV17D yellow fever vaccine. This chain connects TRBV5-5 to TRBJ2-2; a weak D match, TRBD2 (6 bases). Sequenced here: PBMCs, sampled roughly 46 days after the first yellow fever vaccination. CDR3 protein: CASSSGAAGELFF. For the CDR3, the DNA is TGTGCCAGCTCCTCGGGAGCTGCCGGGGAGCTGTTTTTT.